This T cell receptor (beta chain) was sequenced during a study of blood T cell repertoires in COVID-19. Profiling relied on immunoSEQ multiplex PCR, and the TCRdb table lists in-frame clones only, not all of them. The table records 150,000 to 200,000 clones, more than 75% of them present only once. With 5 bases clipped from V and 2 bases from J, the junction kept 10 bases outside the gene matches. There are 16 residues in the CDR3. Germline V gene data show CDR1 as SGHTS and CDR2 as YDEGEE. This clone has only one observation. The TCR comes from a human donor in a cohort sampled during active COVID-19. The chain links TRBV5-8 to TRBJ1-5, with 7 bases that match TRBD1. The sample was peripheral blood. The CDR3 protein is CASSWPTGSGNQPQHF. The CDR3 nucleotides are TGTGCCAGCAGTTGGCCGACAGGGTCGGGCAATCAGCCCCAGCATTTT.